This T cell receptor beta chain is drawn from a study of CD8+ T cells in alopecia areata. Turning to the study itself: The drug, tofacitinib, lasted 6 to 18 months, followed by 6 months off drug. General study results and limits: Sequencing of scalp samples also includes resident alphabeta T cells from normal skin.

V was trimmed by 3 bases and J by 7 bases, leaving 7 bases between them. Per germline, CDR1 MGHDK and CDR2 SYGVNS. CDR3 length: 13 residues. Starting from PBMCs, sorting isolated CD4+ and CD8+ T cells. This clone was counted only a few times. Its antigen is unknown. cDNA reverse transcribed from extracted RNA served as the sequencing template. Generated by immunoSEQ multiplex PCR, the TCRdb table keeps only in-frame clones and is missing some. This sample yields 90,000 to 100,000 clones, of which approximately 42% are seen a single time; approximately 1.5% belongs to the top ten. The origin of this receptor is a human donor with alopecia areata. The material sequenced was CD4+ T cells sorted from blood. This sequence joins TRBV25-1 and TRBJ1-6; D remains unclear. The CDR3 DNA sequence: TGTGCCAGCAGTGACCCACCGAATTCACCCCTCCACTTT. This sequence encodes CASSDPPNSPLHF. The full variable domain, completed using reference TRBV25-1 and TRBJ1-6, is EADIYQTPRYLVIGTGKKITLECSQTMGHDKMYWYQQDPGMELHLIHYSYGVNSTEKGDLSSESTVSRIRTEHFPLTLESARPSHTSQYLCASSDPPNSPLHFGNGTRLTVT.